These 22 T cell receptor beta chains were all obtained from the same sample, sequenced in a study of technical replicates of blood from several donors. Assay used: immunoSEQ multiplex PCR; TCRdb lists only in-frame clones, some missing. The table records about 72,000 clones, about nine tenths of them present only once. The sequenced material came from T cells isolated from PBMCs. The receptors here all came from a human donor in good health.

The J gene is TRBJ2-1, the V gene TRBV7-3; TRBD2 agrees at 10 bases. Looked up from germline, CDR1 is SGHTA and CDR2 is FQGTGA. The CDR3 has 14 amino acids. V was pared by 5 bases and J by 9 bases, with 7 bases of the junction left unmatched. The CDR3 loop is CASSPSGSSREQFF. The CDR3 DNA is TGTGCCAGCAGCCCTAGCGGGAGTTCGCGTGAGCAGTTCTTC.

The V gene is TRBV19, the J gene TRBJ2-2, with no clear D. From germline, CDR1 is LNHDA and CDR2 SQIVND (reference sequence). The length of the CDR3 is 13 residues. Trimming removed 1 base at V and 5 bases at J, with 5 bases between. As DNA, the CDR3 is TGTGCCAGTAGTATAGGAGGTACCGGGGAGCTGTTTTTT. The encoded protein is CASSIGGTGELFF.

This chain connects TRBV28 to TRBJ1-3, with D unclear. Germline lookup yields CDR1 MDHEN and CDR2 SYDVKM. V lost 5 bases to trimming and J lost 0 bases, with 11 bases between them. The CDR3 sequence is 15 residues long. CDR3 in amino acids: CASSLTRDSGNTIYF. As DNA, the CDR3 is TGTGCCAGCAGTCTCACCCGGGACTCTGGAAACACCATATATTTT.

V and J are TRBV18 and TRBJ1-1, with 7 bases identical to TRBD1. J gave up 2 bases and V 6 bases, and 6 bases lay outside the gene matches. CDR3 length: 14 residues. CDR1 and CDR2 from the germline V gene are KGHSH and LQKENI. The CDR3 region has the DNA TGTGCCAGCTCTTCGGACAGGAGCAACACTGAAGCTTTCTTT. Protein: CASSSDRSNTEAFF. The full variable domain, its missing parts supplied by reference TRBV18 and TRBJ1-1, is NAGVMQNPRHLVRRRGQEARLRCSPMKGHSHVYWYRQLPEEGLKFMVYLQKENIIDESGMPKERFSAEFPKEGPSILRIQQVVRGDSAAYFCASSSDRSNTEAFFGQGTRLTVV.

The chain has TRBV7-9 and TRBJ2-7; 11 bases fit TRBD2. The CDR3 is made up of 14 amino acids. The germline CDR1 and CDR2 sequences are SEHNR and FQNEAQ (reference sequence). V dropped 3 bases and J dropped 2; count of bases not matched to a gene: 0. The CDR3 DNA reads as TGTGCCAGCAGCTTTAGCGGGAGGGCCTACGAGCAGTACTTC. It specifies CASSFSGRAYEQYF.

The rearrangement uses TRBV27 and TRBJ1-5; D is ambiguous. Germline assignment: CDR1 MNHEY and CDR2 SMNVEV (reference sequence). Trimming took off 1 base at V and 0 bases at J, with 7 bases between the two ends. This CDR3 has 15 residues. The CDR3 protein is CASSLWADSNQPQHF. The CDR3 coding sequence is TGTGCCAGCAGTTTATGGGCAGATAGCAATCAGCCCCAGCATTTT.

The rearrangement joins TRBV5-1 to TRBJ2-3; the D gene is possibly TRBD1 (5 bases). Germline CDR1 reads SGHRS; CDR2 reads YFSETQ. V lost 5 bases and J lost 2, with 15 bases in between. There are 15 residues in the CDR3. CDR3 residues: CASSQAGHNTDTQYF. The CDR3 DNA reads TGCGCCAGCAGTCAAGCCGGACACAACACAGATACGCAGTATTTT.

The rearrangement links TRBV25-1 to TRBJ1-5, with D unclear. Trimming removed 0 bases at V and 1 base at J, with 13 bases between. This CDR3 spans 17 amino acids. Per germline, CDR1 MGHDK and CDR2 SYGVNS. Here the CDR3 DNA reads TGTGCCAGCAGTGAATATGGAGGGTCGGGCAGCAATCAGCCCCAGCATTTT. Protein: CASSEYGGSGSNQPQHF.

The chain recombines TRBV4-3 with TRBJ2-1, with 7 bases lining up with TRBD1. The V segment lost 1 base and the J segment 9 bases; nucleotides outside the gene matches: 6. The CDR3 totals 14 residues. Germline assignment: CDR1 LGHNA and CDR2 YSLEER. CDR3 loop: CASSQVKQGPEQFF. CDR3 nucleotide sequence: TGCGCCAGCAGCCAAGTCAAACAGGGGCCTGAGCAGTTCTTC.

The chain links TRBV6-5 to TRBJ1-3; D may be TRBD1 (6 bases). Trimming took off 2 bases at V and 2 bases at J, with 13 bases between the two ends. The CDR3 spans 16 residues. Germline CDR1 is MNHEY and CDR2 is SVGAGI. CDR3 loop: CASSYRGGATGNTIYF. The CDR3 DNA sequence: TGTGCCAGCAGTTACCGGGGGGGCGCGACTGGAAACACCATATATTTT.

There are a few counts of this clone. The V and J genes are TRBV7-9 and TRBJ1-4; tentative D call: TRBD1 (6 bases). The germline CDR1 and CDR2 sequences are SEHNR and FQNEAQ (reference sequence). The CDR3 contains 16 residues. V gave up 0 bases and J gave up 8 bases, with 16 bases separating them. The DNA for the CDR3 is TGTGCCAGCAGCTTAGCGCTTAGGCAGGGGCTCGAAAAACTGTTTTTT. It specifies CASSLALRQGLEKLFF.

The V and J genes are TRBV23-1 and TRBJ2-7; 9 nucleotides match TRBD1. TRBV23-1 qualifies as an ORF whose function is uncertain. The CDR3 sequence is 18 residues long. After removal of 0 bases from V and 1 base from J, the junction contained 10 bases not matched to a gene. The CDR3 coding sequence is TGCGCCAGCAGTCAATCGGCAGGACAGGGGTGCGATTCCTACGAGCAGTACTTC. It translates to CASSQSAGQGCDSYEQYF.

J is TRBJ1-1 and V is TRBV5-4, with 8 bases identical to TRBD1. The V gene's germline CDR1 is SGHNT and CDR2 YYREEE (reference sequence). The CDR3 extends over 13 amino acids. With V trimmed by 4 bases and J by 10 bases, 9 bases remained unmatched. The CDR3 region is CASSPGQGEGAFF. The CDR3 DNA sequence: TGTGCCAGCAGCCCTGGACAGGGAGAAGGAGCTTTCTTT. The complete variable domain, with remaining parts taken from reference TRBV5-4 and TRBJ1-1, reads ETGVTQSPTHLIKTRGQQVTLRCSSQSGHNTVSWYQQALGQGPQFIFQYYREEENGRGNFPPRFSGLQFPNYSSELNVNALELDDSALYLCASSPGQGEGAFFGQGTRLTVV.

The rearrangement uses TRBV19 and TRBJ2-1; no clear D. There are 11 residues in the CDR3. Germline loops: CDR1 LNHDA, CDR2 SQIVND (reference sequence). The V end was cut by 6 bases, the J end by 8 bases, with 8 bases between. This chain's CDR3 is CASRSGHEQFF. DNA for the CDR3: TGTGCCAGTAGAAGTGGGCATGAGCAGTTCTTC.

V and J are TRBV7-2 and TRBJ1-2, with unresolved D. CDR3 length: 12 amino acids. V was shortened by 2 bases and J by 7 bases, with 8 bases between the two germline ends. Per the germline V gene, CDR1 is SGHTA and CDR2 is FQGNSA. The CDR3 here is CASSLQAGGYTF. For the CDR3, the DNA is TGTGCCAGCAGCTTACAGGCGGGTGGCTACACCTTC.

The genes are TRBV11-2 and TRBJ2-2; 7 bases match TRBD2. The CDR3 has 15 amino acids. Germline V gene sequence: CDR1 SGHAT, CDR2 FQNNGV. The V segment lost 5 bases and the J segment 7 bases; nucleotides outside the gene matches: 10. The CDR3 DNA reads TGTGCCAGCAGCCTCGGGGCAGGGAGGGGCGGGGAGCTGTTTTTT. Translation gives CASSLGAGRGGELFF.

The chain joins TRBV25-1 to TRBJ2-2, with a tentative D call TRBD1 (6 bases). CDR1 is MGHDK and CDR2 is SYGVNS in the germline V gene. V gave up 3 bases and J gave up 3 bases, with 8 bases separating them. The CDR3 sequence is 14 residues long. CDR3 in amino acids: CASSDHRDTGELFF. The CDR3 bases are TGTGCCAGCAGTGACCACAGGGACACCGGGGAGCTGTTTTTT.

The chain's CDR3 is CASSQPDSTTTGDTEAFF. CDR3 DNA: TGCGCCAGCAGTCAACCCGATTCTACAACGACAGGGGACACTGAAGCTTTCTTT. The chain uses TRBV23-1 and TRBJ1-1; 8 bases align to TRBD1. TRBV23-1 is an open reading frame whose function is uncertain. With V trimmed by 2 bases and J by 3 bases, 14 bases remained unmatched. This CDR3 region has 18 residues.

The sample holds one count of this clone. The J gene is TRBJ1-2, the V gene TRBV29-1, with D tentatively TRBD1 (5 bases). Germline assignment: CDR1 SQVTM and CDR2 ANQGSEA. V was cut by 7 bases and J by 7 bases, with 13 bases left in between. This CDR3 is built from 11 residues. CDR3 sequence: CSAGRGGGYTF. The DNA of the CDR3 is TGCAGCGCGGGGCGGGGAGGTGGCTACACCTTC.

The rearrangement joins TRBV10-3 to TRBJ2-2; a weak D match, TRBD1 (5 bases). The CDR3 spans 13 residues. Germline V gives CDR1 ENHRY, CDR2 SYGVKD. Trimming shortened V by 10 bases and J by 2 bases, and 11 bases separated the two germline ends. The chain's CDR3 is CATRDSNTGELFF. The CDR3 DNA follows: TGTGCCACGAGAGACAGCAACACCGGGGAGCTGTTTTTT.

DNA of the CDR3: TGTGCCAGCTCACTACCGGGACAGGGATCCACCGGGGAGCTGTTTTTT. It yields the protein CASSLPGQGSTGELFF. The chain has TRBV18 and TRBJ2-2, with 9 bases aligning to TRBD1. This CDR3 comprises 16 residues. The germline CDR1 and CDR2 sequences are KGHSH and LQKENI. With V trimmed by 4 bases and J by 4 bases, 7 bases remained unmatched.

The CDR3 nucleotides are TGCGCCAGCAGCAAATCCATGACAGGGGGAAATACTGAAGCTTTCTTT. Translation: CASSKSMTGGNTEAFF. The chain recombines TRBV10-1 with TRBJ1-1, with 9 nucleotides matching TRBD1. This CDR3 is 16 amino acids long. The germline CDR1 and CDR2 sequences are WNHNN and SYGVQD (reference sequence). Unmatched junction bases numbered 13, after V lost 6 bases and J lost 5 bases.